The entry that follows covers one T cell receptor beta chain sequence. TCRdb reprocessed the 5' RACE reads and stores each CDR3 protein as one record, lacking DNA. This sample lists 300,000 to 400,000 distinct CDR3 sequences; its ten largest clones have around 2%. CDR1 is SQVTM, CDR2 ANQGSEA, per germline. There are 16 residues in the CDR3. This record comes from a study of monozygotic twins with inflammatory bowel disease. Sequencing was performed on blood. The clonotype comes from a human donor with ulcerative colitis or Crohn's disease, or a healthy co-twin of an affected twin (not recorded which). The chain has TRBV29-1 and TRBJ2-2; TCRdb picks TRBD2, but there is no DNA to check that call. The CDR3 protein is CSAGTSGGASTGELFF.